The sequence of this T cell receptor beta chain was determined in a study of blood T cell repertoires in COVID-19. Study-level background: In each case, the material was cDNA or gDNA derived from T cells, B-cell-depleted T cells, or PBMCs.

Trimming stripped 7 bases from V and 0 bases from J, with 10 bases between. Germline CDR1 and CDR2: MNHEY and SVGAGI. This CDR3 comprises 15 residues. Profiling relied on immunoSEQ multiplex PCR, and the TCRdb table lists in-frame clones only, not all of them. The table shows some 200,000 clones, with approximately 81% occurring only once. The J gene is TRBJ1-6, the V gene TRBV6-5, with D hard to call. The sequence came from a man aged 45-60 years who had recovered from COVID-19. Material: peripheral blood. CDR3 protein: CASNTDRSYNSPLHF. CDR3 DNA: TGTGCCAGCAATACAGATCGCTCCTATAATTCACCCCTCCACTTT.